This T cell receptor beta chain was obtained from a study of long-term antiretroviral therapy in people with HIV. In the case of this clone: Its antigen is not identified.

immunoSEQ v3.0 was run at survey level. Only in-frame clones appear in the TCRdb table, and some are missing; sequencing was by immunoSEQ multiplex PCR. The sample lists 30,000 to 40,000 clones; 94% were seen once. J gave up 0 bases and V 9 bases, and 4 bases lay outside the gene matches. Germline CDR1 reads LNHDA; CDR2 reads SQIVND (reference sequence). CDR3 length equals 14 residues. Study-level results: Absence of data on ART adherence, viral resistance or therapy changes was noted. ART-treated samples gained diversity yet remained below transplant donor controls.

The chain couples TRBV19 to TRBJ2-7, with 11 nucleotides matching TRBD2. The sequenced sample was unsorted PBMCs, obtained 5 to 5.5 years after starting antiretroviral therapy. The receptor's source is a woman aged 45 to 65 with HIV. The CDR3 sequence is CASKTSGVSYEQYF. Here the CDR3 DNA reads TGTGCCAGCAAGACTAGCGGGGTCTCCTACGAGCAGTACTTC.